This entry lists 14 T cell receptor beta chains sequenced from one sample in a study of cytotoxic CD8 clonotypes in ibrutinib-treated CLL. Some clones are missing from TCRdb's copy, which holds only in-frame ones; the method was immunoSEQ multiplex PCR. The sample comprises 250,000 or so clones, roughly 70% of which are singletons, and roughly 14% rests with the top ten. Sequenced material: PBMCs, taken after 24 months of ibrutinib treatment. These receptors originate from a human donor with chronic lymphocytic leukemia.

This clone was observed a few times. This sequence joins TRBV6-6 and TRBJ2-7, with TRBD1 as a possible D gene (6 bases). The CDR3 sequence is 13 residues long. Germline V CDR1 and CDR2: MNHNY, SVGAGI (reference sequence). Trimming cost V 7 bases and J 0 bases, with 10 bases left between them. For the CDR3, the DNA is TGTGCCAGCACAGGGGTCCACTCCTACGAGCAGTACTTC. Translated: CASTGVHSYEQYF.

In DNA form, the CDR3 reads TGCGCCAGCAGCCAAGATTTTTGGGAGACAAACAAAAACATTCAGTACTTC. Its translation: CASSQDFWETNKNIQYF. The chain joins TRBV4-1 to TRBJ2-4; possible D gene TRBD2, 5 bases. Trimming cost V 0 bases and J 3 bases, with 15 bases left between them. Germline CDR1 is MGHRA and CDR2 is YSYEKL. The CDR3 consists of 17 residues.

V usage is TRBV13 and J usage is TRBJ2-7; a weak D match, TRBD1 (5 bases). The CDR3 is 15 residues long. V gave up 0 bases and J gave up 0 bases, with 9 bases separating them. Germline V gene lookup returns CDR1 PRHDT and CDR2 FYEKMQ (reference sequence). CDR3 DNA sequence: TGTGCCAGCAGCTTAGGAGGGGCCATCTCCTACGAGCAGTACTTC. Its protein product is CASSLGGAISYEQYF.

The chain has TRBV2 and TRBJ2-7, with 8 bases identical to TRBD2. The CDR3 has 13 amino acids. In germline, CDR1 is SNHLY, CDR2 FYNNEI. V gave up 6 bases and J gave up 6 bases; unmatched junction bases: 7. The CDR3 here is CASRQREPSEQYF. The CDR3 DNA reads TGTGCCAGCAGGCAGCGGGAGCCCTCCGAGCAGTACTTC.

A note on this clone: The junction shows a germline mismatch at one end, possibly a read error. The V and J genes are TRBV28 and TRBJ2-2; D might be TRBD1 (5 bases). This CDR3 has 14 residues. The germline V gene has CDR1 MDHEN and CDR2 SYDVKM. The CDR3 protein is CASGLTVLSGELFF. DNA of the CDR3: TGTGCCAGCGGTTTGACAGTTCTCTCCGGGGAGCTGTTTTTT.

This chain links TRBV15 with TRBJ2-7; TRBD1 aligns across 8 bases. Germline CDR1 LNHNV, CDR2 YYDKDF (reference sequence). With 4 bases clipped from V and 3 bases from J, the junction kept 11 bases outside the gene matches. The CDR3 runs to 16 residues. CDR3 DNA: TGTGCCACCAGCAAGGCGGACAGGGTGGGACACTACGAGCAGTACTTC. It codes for CATSKADRVGHYEQYF.

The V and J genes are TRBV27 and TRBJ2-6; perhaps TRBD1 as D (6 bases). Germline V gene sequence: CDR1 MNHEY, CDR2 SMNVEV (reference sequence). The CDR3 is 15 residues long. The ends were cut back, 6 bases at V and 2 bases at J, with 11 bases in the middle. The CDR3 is CASRLHRAGANVLTF. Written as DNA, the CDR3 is TGTGCCAGCAGGCTCCACAGGGCTGGGGCCAACGTCCTGACTTTC. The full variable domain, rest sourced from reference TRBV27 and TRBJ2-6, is EAQVTQNPRYLITVTGKKLTVTCSQNMNHEYMSWYRQDPGLGLRQIYYSMNVEVTDKGDVPEGYKVSRKEKRNFPLILESPSPNQTSLYFCASRLHRAGANVLTFGAGSRLTVL.

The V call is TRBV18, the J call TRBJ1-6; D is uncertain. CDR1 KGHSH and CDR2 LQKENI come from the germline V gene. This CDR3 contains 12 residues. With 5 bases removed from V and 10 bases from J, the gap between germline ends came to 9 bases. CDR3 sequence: CASSTEQSPLHF. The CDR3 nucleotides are TGTGCCAGCTCAACTGAACAGTCACCCCTCCACTTT.

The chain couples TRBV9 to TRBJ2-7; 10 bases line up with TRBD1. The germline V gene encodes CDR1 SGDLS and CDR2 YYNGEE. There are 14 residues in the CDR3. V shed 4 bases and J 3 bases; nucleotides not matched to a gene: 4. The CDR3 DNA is TGTGCCAGCAGCACCGGGACAGGGGTCTACGAGCAGTACTTC. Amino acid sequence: CASSTGTGVYEQYF. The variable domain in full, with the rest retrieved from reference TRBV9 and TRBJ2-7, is DSGVTQTPKHLITATGQRVTLRCSPRSGDLSVYWYQQSLDQGLQFLIQYYNGEERAKGNILERFSAQQFPDLHSELNLSSLELGDSALYFCASSTGTGVYEQYFGPGTRLTVT.

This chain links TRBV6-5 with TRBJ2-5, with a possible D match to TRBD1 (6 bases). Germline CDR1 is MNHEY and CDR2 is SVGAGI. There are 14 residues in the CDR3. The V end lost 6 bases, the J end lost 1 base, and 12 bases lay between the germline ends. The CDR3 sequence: CASSPLTGQETQYF. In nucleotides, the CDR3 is TGTGCCAGCAGCCCACTGACAGGCCAAGAGACCCAGTACTTC.

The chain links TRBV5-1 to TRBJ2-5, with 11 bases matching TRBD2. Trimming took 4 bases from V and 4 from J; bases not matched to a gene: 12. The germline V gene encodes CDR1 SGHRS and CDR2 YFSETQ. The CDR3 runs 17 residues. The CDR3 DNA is TGCGCCAGCAGCGCGGGAACCCTAGCGGGAGGTTTAGAGACCCAGTACTTC. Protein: CASSAGTLAGGLETQYF. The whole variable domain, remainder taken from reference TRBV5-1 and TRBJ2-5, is KAGVTQTPRYLIKTRGQQVTLSCSPISGHRSVSWYQQTPGQGLQFLFEYFSETQRNKGNFPGRFSGRQFSNSRSEMNVSTLELGDSALYLCASSAGTLAGGLETQYFGPGTRLLVL.

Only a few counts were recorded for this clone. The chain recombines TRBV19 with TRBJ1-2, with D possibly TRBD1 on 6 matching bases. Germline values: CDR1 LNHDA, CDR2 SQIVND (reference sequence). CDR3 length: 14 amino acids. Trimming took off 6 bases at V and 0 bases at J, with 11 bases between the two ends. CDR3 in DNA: TGTGCCAGTAGGACAGGACAGCCTAACTATGGCTACACCTTC. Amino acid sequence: CASRTGQPNYGYTF.

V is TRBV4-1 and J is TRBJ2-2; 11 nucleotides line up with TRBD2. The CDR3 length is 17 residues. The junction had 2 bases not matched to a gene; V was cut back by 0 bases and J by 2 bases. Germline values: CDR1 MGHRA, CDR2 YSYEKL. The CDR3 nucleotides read TGCGCCAGCAGCCAAGATGGGACTAGCGGTAACACCGGGGAGCTGTTTTTT. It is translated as CASSQDGTSGNTGELFF.

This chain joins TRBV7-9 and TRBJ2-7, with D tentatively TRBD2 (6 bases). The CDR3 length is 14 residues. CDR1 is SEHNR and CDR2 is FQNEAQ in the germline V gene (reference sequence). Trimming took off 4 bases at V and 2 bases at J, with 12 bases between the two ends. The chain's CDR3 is CASSSRDPPYEQYF. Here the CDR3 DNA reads TGTGCCAGCAGCTCGCGGGACCCGCCCTACGAGCAGTACTTC.